One and the same sample provided the 23 T cell receptor beta chains below, sequenced in a study of blood T cell repertoires in COVID-19. Clones were sequenced by immunoSEQ multiplex PCR, and TCRdb holds only the in-frame ones, with some missing. The top ten hold 0.85% to 1.3% of the sample, which has roughly 380,000 clones, roughly 90% seen once. The sample comprised PBMCs or T cells enriched from blood (not recorded which). All receptors derive from a woman in her twenties or thirties who had been exposed to COVID-19.

The chain uses TRBV18 and TRBJ2-7, with 10 positions matching TRBD2. The CDR3 covers 15 residues. The germline V gene has CDR1 KGHSH and CDR2 LQKENI. Germline trimming cut 4 bases from V and 5 bases from J; bases unmatched to any gene: 8. The CDR3 reads CASSLTGTSVHEQYF. The CDR3 DNA follows: TGTGCCAGCTCACTAACTGGGACTAGCGTACACGAGCAGTACTTC.

The chain links TRBV10-3 to TRBJ1-5, with D possibly being TRBD1 (6 bases). Trimming stripped 3 bases from V and 0 bases from J, with 9 bases between. Germline loops: CDR1 ENHRY, CDR2 SYGVKD. The CDR3 runs 15 residues. In DNA form, the CDR3 reads TGTGCCATCAGTGAAGGGGGTTCTAGCAATCAGCCCCAGCATTTT. This encodes CAISEGGSSNQPQHF.

This chain uses TRBV12-3 or TRBV12-4 with TRBJ1-5; D is perhaps TRBD1 (5 bases). The V and J ends lost 4 bases and 9 bases respectively, with 13 bases between them. The CDR3 spans 13 residues. The CDR3 DNA follows: TGTGCCAGCAGTTACCAGGGTTTAGGGCCCCAGCATTTT. Encoded protein: CASSYQGLGPQHF.

The chain employs TRBV11-3 and TRBJ2-7; D is possibly TRBD1 (5 bases). Germline lookup yields CDR1 SGHNT and CDR2 YENEEA. V was shortened by 2 bases and J by 2 bases, with 22 bases between the two germline ends. This CDR3 has 18 amino acids. Written as DNA, the CDR3 is TGTGCCAGCAGCTTAATGACAGATTTGGTAGTAGGGACCTACGAGCAGTACTTC. Translating gives CASSLMTDLVVGTYEQYF.

V is TRBV4-2 and J is TRBJ2-7; TRBD2 matches 7 bases. The CDR3 spans 16 residues. The germline V gene has CDR1 LGHNA and CDR2 YNFKEQ. The trim removed 0 bases at V and 6 bases at J, leaving 11 bases unmatched. The CDR3 DNA follows: TGTGCCAGCAGCCAAGACACGGGCCGACTAGCCCTCGAGCAGTACTTC. It encodes CASSQDTGRLALEQYF.

This chain links TRBV7-9 with TRBJ1-2; unclear D gene. The CDR3 length is 13 residues. V was shortened by 1 base and J by 4 bases, with 7 bases between the two germline ends. The V gene's germline CDR1 is SEHNR and CDR2 FQNEAQ (reference sequence). This chain's CDR3 is CASSLVPGYGYTF. In DNA form, the CDR3 reads TGTGCCAGCAGCTTAGTGCCCGGCTATGGCTACACCTTC.

This clone was counted once. This rearrangement joins TRBV7-8 to TRBJ2-7, with TRBD2 matching 8 bases. The CDR3 loop spans 13 amino acids. Germline CDR1 reads SGHVS; CDR2 reads FQNEAQ. J was trimmed by 6 bases and V by 6 bases; bases with no gene match: 7. CDR3 sequence: CASSQRGGVEQYF. The CDR3, as DNA: TGTGCCAGCAGTCAACGGGGGGGGGTCGAGCAGTACTTC.

This sequence joins TRBV19 and TRBJ1-1; D is undetermined. The CDR3 consists of 12 residues. Trimming cost V 3 bases and J 3 bases, with 5 bases left between them. CDR1 and CDR2 from the germline V gene are LNHDA and SQIVND (reference sequence). CDR3: CASSIRDTEAFF. The CDR3 DNA reads TGTGCCAGTAGTATCCGGGACACTGAAGCTTTCTTT.

The sample holds one count of this clone. V usage is TRBV19 and J usage is TRBJ2-3; 8 nucleotides match TRBD2. CDR1 and CDR2 from the germline V gene are LNHDA and SQIVND (reference sequence). This CDR3 has 14 residues. V gave up 3 bases and J gave up 5 bases; unmatched junction bases: 4. Here the CDR3 reads CASSMTSVGDTQYF. The DNA of the CDR3 is TGTGCCAGTAGTATGACTAGCGTGGGAGATACGCAGTATTTT.

This chain uses TRBV28 with TRBJ1-6; tentatively, D is TRBD1 (6 bases). This CDR3 spans 13 amino acids. The germline V and J ends were trimmed by 6 bases and 9 bases, with 12 bases remaining between them. Looked up from germline, CDR1 is MDHEN and CDR2 is SYDVKM. The CDR3 nucleotides read TGTGCCAGCAGCACAGGGTTGGTTTCACCCCTCCACTTT. Translated, it gives CASSTGLVSPLHF.

V gene TRBV7-7 combines with J gene TRBJ2-2, with D possibly TRBD1 on 5 matching bases. Germline CDR1 SSHAT, CDR2 FNYEAQ (reference sequence). V lost 5 bases and J lost 2, with 21 bases in between. This CDR3 is built from 18 residues. CDR3 DNA sequence: TGTGCCAGCAGCATTAATCCTGCGACAGCCTTAAACACCGGGGAGCTGTTTTTT. Translation: CASSINPATALNTGELFF.

This sequence joins TRBV19 and TRBJ2-1, with 7 nucleotides matching TRBD2. The CDR3 is 16 residues long. Germline CDR1 LNHDA, CDR2 SQIVND (reference sequence). The V segment lost 1 base and the J segment 0 bases; nucleotides outside the gene matches: 3. The CDR3 DNA sequence: TGTGCCAGTAGTATAGGTGGCGGGAGCTCCTACAATGAGCAGTTCTTC. Residues: CASSIGGGSSYNEQFF.

To note about this clone: The junction does not match germline at one end; this may be a read error. The chain employs TRBV7-7 and TRBJ2-1, with 9 bases that match TRBD1. Germline lookup yields CDR1 SSHAT and CDR2 FNYEAQ (reference sequence). The CDR3 is 16 amino acids. CDR3 nucleotide sequence: TGTGCTAGCAGCTACGGGACAGGGCAGGTCGGCAATGAGCAGTTCTTC. Residues: CASSYGTGQVGNEQFF.

This clone was detected only once. The chain joins TRBV27 to TRBJ2-7; 9 nucleotides align to TRBD1. V gave up 8 bases and J gave up 4 bases; unmatched junction bases: 12. The CDR3 totals 15 residues. Germline CDR1 MNHEY, CDR2 SMNVEV (reference sequence). The chain's CDR3 is CASRPLQGAGYEQYF. In DNA, the CDR3 is TGTGCCAGCCGACCGCTACAGGGGGCAGGGTACGAGCAGTACTTC.

This clone has more than one count but fewer than ten. The chain is built from TRBV9 and TRBJ2-3, with 8 bases that match TRBD2. CDR1 SGDLS and CDR2 YYNGEE come from the germline V gene. This CDR3 region has 16 residues. The V and J ends lost 4 bases and 4 bases, in that order; junction bases with no gene match: 11. The CDR3: CASSPRTGGPSDTQYF. As DNA, the CDR3 is TGTGCCAGCAGCCCACGTACGGGAGGGCCGTCAGATACGCAGTATTTT.

V gene TRBV11-2 combines with J gene TRBJ1-2; TRBD1 aligns across 11 bases. Germline V gives CDR1 SGHAT, CDR2 FQNNGV. The CDR3 contains 14 residues. The V segment lost 4 bases and the J segment 7 bases; nucleotides outside the gene matches: 5. This CDR3 is CASSSRTGGGGYTF. The CDR3 DNA follows: TGTGCCAGCAGCTCAAGGACAGGGGGCGGTGGCTACACCTTC.

This clone appeared once. The V and J genes are TRBV18 and TRBJ2-5; a weak D match, TRBD1 (6 bases). Per germline, CDR1 KGHSH and CDR2 LQKENI. The length of the CDR3 is 16 residues. The V and J ends lost 2 bases and 2 bases respectively, with 15 bases between them. The CDR3 sequence: CASSPVAGAIQETQYF. The CDR3 DNA is TGTGCCAGCTCACCAGTAGCAGGGGCCATTCAAGAGACCCAGTACTTC.

The chain has TRBV2 and TRBJ1-5; D is possibly TRBD1 (6 bases). CDR1 and CDR2 (germline): SNHLY, FYNNEI. This CDR3 region has 14 residues. V lost 3 bases, J lost 5 bases, and 11 bases lay in between. DNA for the CDR3: TGTGCCAGCAGTGATCTGGACAGCTATCAGCCCCAGCATTTT. Protein sequence: CASSDLDSYQPQHF.

Notes on this clone: The junction differs from germline at one of its ends, possibly a read error. This chain links TRBV2 with TRBJ2-1, with 8 bases that match TRBD2. Germline lookup yields CDR1 SNHLY and CDR2 FYNNEI. This CDR3 has 15 residues. The chain's CDR3 is CASSQAGDVYNEQFF. DNA for the CDR3: TGTGCCAGCAGTCAAGCGGGAGACGTCTACAATGAGCAGTTCTTC. Filled out from reference TRBV2 and TRBJ2-1, the complete variable domain reads EPEVTQTPSHQVTQMGQEVILRCVPISNHLYFYWYRQILGQKVEFLVSFYNNEISEKSEIFDDQFSVERPDGSNFTLKIRSTKLEDSAMYFCASSQAGDVYNEQFFGPGTRLTVL.

The chain employs TRBV7-6 and TRBJ2-7, with 11 bases aligning to TRBD2. CDR3 length: 14 amino acids. Germline trimming cut 5 bases from V and 4 bases from J; bases unmatched to any gene: 4. Germline CDR1 is SGHVS and CDR2 is FNYEAQ. The CDR3, as DNA: TGTGCCAGCAGCGTCGGGACTAGCGGATACGAGCAGTACTTC. Protein sequence: CASSVGTSGYEQYF.

The CDR3 bases are TGCGCCAGCATTCCCGAGGGAGGGATCGGGACCTACGAGCAGTACTTC. Its protein is CASIPEGGIGTYEQYF. J is TRBJ2-7 and V is TRBV10-2, with 7 bases aligning to TRBD2. The CDR3 has 16 residues. The germline CDR1 and CDR2 sequences are WSHSY and SAAADI. Losses at the gene ends were 7 bases for V and 2 bases for J; bases not matched to a gene: 14.

The chain is built from TRBV6-5 and TRBJ2-7; 7 positions match TRBD1. The trim removed 7 bases at V and 6 bases at J, leaving 6 bases unmatched. The CDR3 is 12 residues long. Germline loops: CDR1 MNHEY, CDR2 SVGAGI. Here the CDR3 reads CASMDRMGEQYF. The CDR3 DNA reads TGTGCCAGCATGGACAGGATGGGCGAGCAGTACTTC.

The genes are TRBV3-1 (or the pseudogene TRBV3-2) and TRBJ1-1; D is ambiguous. The V and J ends lost 7 bases and 0 bases respectively, with 15 bases between them. This CDR3 spans 15 amino acids. Germline V gene sequence: CDR1 LGHDT, CDR2 YNNKEL (reference sequence). CDR3 amino acids: CASTNNRRLNTEAFF. The CDR3 nucleotides read TGTGCCAGCACCAATAACAGAAGACTGAACACTGAAGCTTTCTTT.